These T cell receptor beta chains were read from a single sample in a study of breast tumors, draining lymph nodes, adjacent tissues. Using its own MiXCR run on the multiplex PCR reads, TCRdb lists one record per CDR3 protein. Of 150,000 to 200,000 distinct CDR3 sequences detected, roughly 35% appear once; the ten largest clones hold around 4%. The specimen sequenced was axillary lymph node tissue. These receptors originate from a female donor with breast cancer. Some clones in this sample may be carry-over from other donors' samples. Each CDR3 is given with its conserved first and last residue. Fields, in order: J gene, D gene, V gene, clone size, CDR3 protein, CDR3 DNA. The D gene is left open where the match is weak. Some rows mark clone size as missing; the rest say once, few, many or name a class of expanded clone.

j_call: TRBJ1-6
d_call: .
v_call: TRBV27
clone_size: many
cdr3_aa: CASSLISASSYNSPLHF
cdr3_nt: TGTGCCAGCAGTTTAATCTCCGCCAGCTCCTATAATTCACCCCTCCACTTT

j_call: TRBJ1-2
d_call: TRBD1
v_call: TRBV28
clone_size: .
cdr3_aa: CASSPGQGRLSYTF
cdr3_nt: TGTGCCAGCAGCCCTGGACAGGGAAGATTGAGCTACACCTTC

j_call: TRBJ2-7
d_call: .
v_call: TRBV9
clone_size: many
cdr3_aa: CASSVAQGKHHEQYF
cdr3_nt: TGTGCCAGCAGCGTAGCCCAGGGGAAACACCACGAGCAGTACTTC

j_call: TRBJ1-6
d_call: .
v_call: TRBV6-1
clone_size: .
cdr3_aa: CASSEGSPNSPLHF
cdr3_nt: TGTGCCAGCAGTGAAGGGTCACCAAATTCACCCCTCCACTTT

j_call: TRBJ2-3
d_call: .
v_call: TRBV24-1
clone_size: many
cdr3_aa: CATSDVGTDTQYF
cdr3_nt: TGTGCCACCAGTGATGTGGGGACAGATACGCAGTATTTT

j_call: TRBJ2-2
d_call: TRBD1
v_call: TRBV6-4
clone_size: .
cdr3_aa: CASRDRVGSGELFF
cdr3_nt: TGTGCCAGCAGAGACAGGGTGGGGTCCGGGGAGCTGTTTTTT

j_call: TRBJ2-7
d_call: TRBD2
v_call: TRBV15
clone_size: .
cdr3_aa: CASGGGWQGVYEQYF
cdr3_nt: TGTGCCTCCGGCGGGGGTTGGCAGGGAGTCTACGAGCAGTACTTC

j_call: TRBJ1-1
d_call: .
v_call: TRBV12-3/TRBV12-4
clone_size: .
cdr3_aa: CASSFRQAPEAFF
cdr3_nt: TGTGCCAGCAGTTTCCGACAGGCTCCCGAAGCTTTCTTT

j_call: TRBJ1-5
d_call: .
v_call: TRBV5-5
clone_size: many
cdr3_aa: CASSSYGDQPQHF
cdr3_nt: TGTGCCAGCAGCTCGTATGGGGACCAGCCCCAGCATTTT

j_call: TRBJ2-7
d_call: .
v_call: TRBV28
clone_size: .
cdr3_aa: CASSPGQINPKSYEQYF
cdr3_nt: TGTGCCAGCAGTCCCGGACAGATTAACCCGAAATCCTACGAGCAGTACTTC

j_call: TRBJ1-1
d_call: .
v_call: TRBV20-1
clone_size: .
cdr3_aa: CSAEGTENTEAFF
cdr3_nt: TGCAGTGCTGAGGGGACGGAAAACACTGAAGCTTTCTTT

j_call: TRBJ1-2
d_call: .
v_call: TRBV12-3/TRBV12-4
clone_size: many
cdr3_aa: CASSPVWGRSGYTF
cdr3_nt: TGTGCCAGCAGTCCCGTTTGGGGGAGGAGCGGCTACACCTTC

j_call: TRBJ1-2
d_call: .
v_call: TRBV7-2
clone_size: many
cdr3_aa: CASSLELGPINYGYTF
cdr3_nt: TGTGCCAGCAGCTTAGAACTGGGCCCAATTAACTATGGCTACACCTTC

j_call: TRBJ1-2
d_call: .
v_call: TRBV28
clone_size: .
cdr3_aa: CASSSPQVWRGYTF
cdr3_nt: TGTGCCAGCAGTTCCCCCCAGGTTTGGCGGGGCTACACCTTC

j_call: TRBJ1-5
d_call: .
v_call: TRBV7-8
clone_size: once
cdr3_aa: CASSSGLAVYEHF
cdr3_nt: TGTGCCAGCAGCTCGGGACTAGCGGTCTACGAGCATTTT

j_call: TRBJ1-6
d_call: .
v_call: TRBV5-1
clone_size: many
cdr3_aa: CASSLAGRSPLHF
cdr3_nt: TGCGCCAGCAGCTTGGCGGGGAGATCACCCCTCCACTTT

j_call: TRBJ2-2
d_call: TRBD2
v_call: TRBV7-8
clone_size: many
cdr3_aa: CASSLLAGRTGELFF
cdr3_nt: TGTGCCAGCAGCTTACTAGCGGGGAGGACCGGGGAGCTGTTTTTT

j_call: TRBJ2-2
d_call: .
v_call: TRBV6-4
clone_size: many
cdr3_aa: CASSEGYTGELFF
cdr3_nt: TGTGCCAGCAGTGAGGGCTACACCGGGGAGCTGTTTTTT

j_call: TRBJ2-3
d_call: .
v_call: TRBV5-1
clone_size: .
cdr3_aa: CASSLDQDSQCF
cdr3_nt: TGCGCCAGCAGCTTGGATCAAGATTCGCAGTGTTTT

j_call: TRBJ2-2
d_call: .
v_call: TRBV7-9
clone_size: .
cdr3_aa: CASSRQPPANPGELFF
cdr3_nt: TGTGCCAGCAGCAGACAGCCACCGGCGAACCCCGGGGAGCTGTTTTTT

j_call: TRBJ1-2
d_call: TRBD1
v_call: TRBV19
clone_size: .
cdr3_aa: CASSSGQKRGYTF
cdr3_nt: TGTGCCAGTAGTTCGGGACAGAAACGTGGCTACACCTTC

j_call: TRBJ2-3
d_call: TRBD2
v_call: TRBV5-1
clone_size: once
cdr3_aa: CASSLGVGGGTQYF
cdr3_nt: TGCGCCAGCAGCTTGGGCGTTGGCGGGGGTACGCAGTATTTT

j_call: TRBJ2-2
d_call: TRBD1
v_call: TRBV5-4
clone_size: many
cdr3_aa: CASSLDRGHTGELFF
cdr3_nt: TGTGCCAGCAGCTTGGACAGGGGCCACACCGGGGAGCTGTTTTTT

j_call: TRBJ1-3
d_call: .
v_call: TRBV7-6
clone_size: many
cdr3_aa: CASSLAWGSGNTIYF
cdr3_nt: TGTGCCAGCAGCTTAGCTTGGGGCTCTGGAAACACCATATATTTT

j_call: TRBJ2-1
d_call: .
v_call: TRBV5-6
clone_size: many
cdr3_aa: CASSFLGEQYNEQFF
cdr3_nt: TGTGCCAGCAGCTTTCTGGGGGAGCAGTACAATGAGCAGTTCTTC

j_call: TRBJ2-1
d_call: .
v_call: TRBV24-1
clone_size: few
cdr3_aa: CATSDLSGKYNEQFF
cdr3_nt: TGTGCCACCAGTGATTTGTCAGGGAAGTACAATGAGCAGTTCTTC

j_call: TRBJ1-4
d_call: TRBD1
v_call: TRBV3-1
clone_size: .
cdr3_aa: CAGSRTGDEKLFF
cdr3_nt: TGTGCCGGCAGTCGGACAGGGGACGAAAAACTGTTTTTT

j_call: TRBJ2-5
d_call: .
v_call: TRBV19
clone_size: many
cdr3_aa: CASSLSGGGQETQYF
cdr3_nt: TGTGCCAGTAGTCTTTCAGGAGGGGGTCAAGAGACCCAGTACTTC

j_call: TRBJ1-2
d_call: TRBD1
v_call: TRBV5-6
clone_size: many
cdr3_aa: CASSLEQGIYGYTF
cdr3_nt: TGTGCCAGCAGCTTGGAACAGGGGATCTATGGCTACACCTTC

j_call: TRBJ2-7
d_call: .
v_call: TRBV6-2/TRBV6-3
clone_size: .
cdr3_aa: CASTTRGWAAREQYF
cdr3_nt: TGTGCCAGTACAACCAGGGGATGGGCTGCTCGAGAGCAGTACTTC

j_call: TRBJ2-7
d_call: TRBD1
v_call: TRBV5-1
clone_size: many
cdr3_aa: CASSLVSLGTGAYEQYF
cdr3_nt: TGCGCCAGCAGCTTGGTTTCTCTGGGGACAGGGGCCTACGAGCAGTACTTC

j_call: TRBJ2-2
d_call: TRBD1
v_call: TRBV4-1
clone_size: many
cdr3_aa: CASSLQPPGQGAGGELFF
cdr3_nt: TGCGCCAGCAGCCTCCAGCCTCCGGGACAGGGGGCCGGCGGGGAGCTGTTTTTT

j_call: TRBJ1-5
d_call: .
v_call: TRBV15
clone_size: .
cdr3_aa: CATSSLEEYQPQHF
cdr3_nt: TGTGCCACCAGCAGCTTGGAAGAGTATCAGCCCCAGCATTTT

j_call: TRBJ2-7
d_call: .
v_call: TRBV19
clone_size: many
cdr3_aa: CASSISGDYEQYF
cdr3_nt: TGTGCCAGTAGTATCTCGGGAGATTACGAGCAGTACTTC

j_call: TRBJ2-5
d_call: TRBD2
v_call: TRBV7-2
clone_size: many
cdr3_aa: CASSLEGGVAGGWETQYF
cdr3_nt: TGTGCCAGCAGTCTAGAGGGAGGGGTAGCGGGAGGCTGGGAGACCCAGTACTTC

j_call: TRBJ2-5
d_call: TRBD2
v_call: TRBV14
clone_size: many
cdr3_aa: CASSRSRGGLALETQYF
cdr3_nt: TGTGCCAGCAGCCGATCCCGGGGCGGACTAGCACTGGAGACCCAGTACTTC

j_call: TRBJ1-6
d_call: .
v_call: TRBV3-1
clone_size: many
cdr3_aa: CASSRTGSSYNSPLHF
cdr3_nt: TGTGCCAGCAGCCGCACAGGGAGCTCCTATAATTCACCCCTCCACTTT

j_call: TRBJ2-5
d_call: .
v_call: TRBV5-8
clone_size: few
cdr3_aa: CASSLEGVEAETQYF
cdr3_nt: TGTGCCAGCAGCTTGGAAGGGGTGGAGGCGGAGACCCAGTACTTC

j_call: TRBJ2-7
d_call: TRBD2
v_call: TRBV28
clone_size: many
cdr3_aa: CASSPQRGGNYEQYF
cdr3_nt: TGTGCCAGCAGCCCTCAGAGGGGAGGGAACTACGAGCAGTACTTC

j_call: TRBJ2-5
d_call: .
v_call: TRBV12-3/TRBV12-4
clone_size: many
cdr3_aa: CASSLGLRSGAQYF
cdr3_nt: TGTGCCAGCAGTTTAGGTTTGCGGAGCGGAGCCCAGTACTTC

j_call: TRBJ2-3
d_call: TRBD2
v_call: TRBV20-1
clone_size: .
cdr3_aa: CSVSPRVTSVADTQYF
cdr3_nt: TGCAGTGTTAGCCCCCGGGTGACTAGCGTCGCAGATACGCAGTATTTT

j_call: TRBJ2-5
d_call: TRBD2
v_call: TRBV20-1
clone_size: many
cdr3_aa: CSAPLAGETQYF
cdr3_nt: TGCAGTGCTCCCTTAGCGGGGGAGACCCAGTACTTC

j_call: TRBJ1-6
d_call: TRBD1
v_call: TRBV28
clone_size: many
cdr3_aa: CASSSTGEGGNSPLHF
cdr3_nt: TGTGCCAGCAGTTCCACAGGGGAGGGCGGTAATTCACCCCTCCACTTT

j_call: TRBJ2-1
d_call: TRBD2
v_call: TRBV7-8
clone_size: many
cdr3_aa: CASSQTSGGYEQFF
cdr3_nt: TGTGCCAGCAGCCAGACTAGCGGGGGATATGAGCAGTTCTTC

j_call: TRBJ2-3
d_call: .
v_call: TRBV24-1
clone_size: many
cdr3_aa: CATSDFGQGDTDTQYF
cdr3_nt: TGTGCCACCAGTGATTTCGGCCAGGGAGACACAGATACGCAGTATTTT

j_call: TRBJ1-2
d_call: .
v_call: TRBV28
clone_size: many
cdr3_aa: CASSLGFPLGGYTF
cdr3_nt: TGTGCCAGCAGTTTGGGATTCCCGTTAGGTGGCTACACCTTC

j_call: TRBJ2-3
d_call: TRBD1
v_call: TRBV7-9
clone_size: .
cdr3_aa: CASGPTGTPDTQYF
cdr3_nt: TGTGCCAGCGGCCCGACAGGGACGCCAGATACGCAGTATTTT

j_call: TRBJ1-3
d_call: .
v_call: TRBV7-6
clone_size: many
cdr3_aa: CASSLESSSGNTIYF
cdr3_nt: TGTGCCAGCAGCTTAGAAAGCAGCTCTGGAAACACCATATATTTT

j_call: TRBJ2-3
d_call: TRBD1
v_call: TRBV28
clone_size: .
cdr3_aa: CASSLLGQGATDTQYF
cdr3_nt: TGTGCCAGCAGTTTGCTTGGACAGGGCGCCACAGATACGCAGTATTTT

j_call: TRBJ1-3
d_call: .
v_call: TRBV12-3/TRBV12-4
clone_size: many
cdr3_aa: CASTPRQTGNTIYF
cdr3_nt: TGTGCCAGCACTCCCCGGCAAACTGGAAACACCATATATTTT